The subject of this entry is one T cell receptor beta chain. The antigen is unknown. Extraction of PBMCs used around 9.6 ml of fresh peripheral blood. The source material, RNA transcripts, was used to amplify TCR beta CDR3 regions. HTBI primers drove first-round RT-PCR of the TCR CDR3. One entry per CDR3 protein, called by TCRdb with MiXCR from the multiplex PCR reads. This sample carries about 840,000 distinct CDR3 sequences, around 39% of them seen once, and the ten largest clones take 8.9%. The sample originates from a study of T cells in Graves' hyperthyroidism and ophthalmopathy. Study-level results: Blood held most thyroid clonotypes expanded above 0.001 frequency.

The CDR3 length is 17 residues. Per the germline V gene, CDR1 is SGHTA and CDR2 is FQGNSA. V dropped 5 bases and J dropped 1 base, with 17 bases sitting between them. The specimen sequenced was blood. The V call is TRBV7-2, the J call TRBJ2-2, with a weak D call TRBD1 (5 bases). This TCR derives from a man between 18 and 35 years old with Graves' hyperthyroidism. CDR3 sequence (DNA): TGTGCCAGCAGCCTCCTCCGCCTGGGGCAGAACACCGGGGAGCTGTTTTTT. Protein sequence: CASSLLRLGQNTGELFF.